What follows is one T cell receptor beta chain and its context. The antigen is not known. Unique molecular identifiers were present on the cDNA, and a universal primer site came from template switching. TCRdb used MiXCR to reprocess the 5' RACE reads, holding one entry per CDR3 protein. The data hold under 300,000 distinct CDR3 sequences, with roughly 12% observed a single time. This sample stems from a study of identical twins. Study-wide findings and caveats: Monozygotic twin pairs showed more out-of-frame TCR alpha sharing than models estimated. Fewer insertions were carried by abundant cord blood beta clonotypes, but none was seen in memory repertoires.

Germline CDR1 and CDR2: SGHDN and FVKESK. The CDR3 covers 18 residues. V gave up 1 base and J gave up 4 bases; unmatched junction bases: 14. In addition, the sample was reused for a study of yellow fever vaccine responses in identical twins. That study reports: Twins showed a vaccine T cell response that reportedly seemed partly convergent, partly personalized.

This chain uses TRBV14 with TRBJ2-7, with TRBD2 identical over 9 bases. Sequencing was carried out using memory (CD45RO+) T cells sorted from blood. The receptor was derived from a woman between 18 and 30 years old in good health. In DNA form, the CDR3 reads TGTGCCAGCAGCCAAGTATTAATATCTGGGACTAGCTTTTACGAGCAGTACTTC. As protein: CASSQVLISGTSFYEQYF.